This T cell receptor (beta chain) appears in the sequencing data of a study of Graves' ophthalmopathy and Graves' hyperthyroidism. V lost 8 bases to trimming and J lost 7 bases, with 11 bases between them. This CDR3 has 12 residues. The V gene's germline CDR1 is MNHNS and CDR2 SASEGT. Uncontrolled infections, pregnancy, lactation or other autoimmune diseases led to patient exclusion. The starting material, 10 ml of fresh peripheral blood, provided the PBMCs. This clonotype was found many times. The target antigen is unknown. Regarding the study as a whole: Among expanded thyroid clonotypes above 0.001 frequency, most also occurred in blood. Classification of ophthalmopathy versus stable hyperthyroidism by a 13-signature model yielded approximately 90% sensitivity and about 81% specificity.

RNA transcripts served as template for amplifying TCR beta CDR3 sequences. An opening RT-PCR round employed HTBI primers and preceded a second-round multiplex PCR. TCRdb reanalysed the multiplex PCR reads using MiXCR and keeps one entry per CDR3 protein. The sample includes around 470,000 distinct CDR3 sequences, over 13% of them seen just once. V and J are TRBV6-1 and TRBJ2-2; no firm D call. Sequenced: blood. This TCR derives from a woman aged 25 to 39 with Graves' ophthalmopathy. CDR3 sequence: CASRVRGGELFF. The DNA for the CDR3 is TGTGCCAGCCGAGTCCGTGGCGGGGAGCTGTTTTTT.